This T cell receptor beta chain was captured by sequencing in a study of identical twins. Study results and caveats: The models systematically underestimated how much out-of-frame TCR alpha was shared in monozygotic twins.

Via MiXCR, TCRdb re-called the 5' RACE reads, giving one row per CDR3 protein. The sample lists about 340,000 distinct CDR3 sequences; around 9% were seen once. This clonotype came up a few times. Its specificity is unknown. The germline V gene has CDR1 DFQATT and CDR2 SNEGSKA (reference sequence). V dropped 7 bases and J dropped 8 bases, with 5 bases sitting between them. The CDR3 runs 8 residues. Sequences were obtained from naive T cells sorted from blood. This rearrangement joins TRBV20-1 to TRBJ1-2; D remains ambiguous. The receptor was derived from a woman aged 50 to 60 in good health. The CDR3 reads CSDGGYTF. The CDR3 region has the DNA TGCAGTGATGGCGGCTACACCTTC.